The 14 T cell receptor beta chains given below trace back to one sample, sequenced in a study of CD8 T cells in Susac syndrome. RNA was extracted with the RNeasy kit, and a quantity of about 0.45 to 1 ug was reverse transcribed using random hexamers. Each CDR3 protein is one row after TCRdb ran MiXCR on the immunoSEQ multiplex PCR reads. The table has 160,000 or so distinct CDR3 sequences, just over 90% seen once. Sequenced: CD4+ T cells from PBMCs. Receptors were obtained from a human donor in good health.

The chain recombines TRBV6-1 with TRBJ1-2; 10 bases map to TRBD1. V dropped 6 bases and J dropped 3; count of bases not matched to a gene: 10. The CDR3 is 16 residues long. The germline V gene has CDR1 MNHNS and CDR2 SASEGT. CDR3 residues: CASRSTGGGLDYGYTF. CDR3 DNA: TGTGCCAGCAGGTCGACAGGGGGCGGATTGGACTATGGCTACACCTTC.

The chain couples TRBV10-2 to TRBJ2-7; D unclear. The germline V gene encodes CDR1 WSHSY and CDR2 SAAADI. The CDR3 consists of 14 residues. V lost 1 base to trimming and J lost 6 bases, with 13 bases between them. The CDR3: CASSEYASTLEQYF. CDR3 in DNA: TGCGCCAGCAGTGAGTACGCTAGTACGCTCGAGCAGTACTTC.

The CDR3 region has the DNA TGTGCCAGCAGCGGTTCGGGGGGAGCAGATACGCAGTATTTT. Its protein is CASSGSGGADTQYF. This chain links TRBV7-2 with TRBJ2-3, with 7 bases aligning to TRBD2. Germline V gene lookup returns CDR1 SGHTA and CDR2 FQGNSA. There are 14 residues in the CDR3. V shed 5 bases, J shed 4 bases, and the junction held 6 bases outside the gene matches.

The chain carries TRBV18 and TRBJ1-3; D gene unclear. Deletions cut 0 bases from V and 6 bases from J, with 12 bases between. This CDR3 has 15 residues. Looked up from germline, CDR1 is KGHSH and CDR2 is LQKENI. CDR3 sequence: CASSPPGTTLNTIYF. DNA of the CDR3: TGTGCCAGCTCACCACCGGGCACCACTTTAAACACCATATATTTT.

This clonotype was picked up one time. The J gene is TRBJ2-7, the V gene TRBV7-9; no definite D call. Germline assignment: CDR1 SEHNR and CDR2 FQNEAQ (reference sequence). The CDR3 runs 12 residues. V lost 5 bases and J lost 3, with 8 bases in between. DNA of the CDR3: TGTGCCAGCAGCCCTTCTGTCTACGAGCAGTACTTC. Amino acids: CASSPSVYEQYF.

The chain is built from TRBV12-3 or TRBV12-4 and TRBJ2-1; 8 bases are shared with TRBD2. The CDR3 has 16 residues. The V segment lost 5 bases and the J segment 4 bases; nucleotides outside the gene matches: 10. CDR3 bases: TGTGCCAGCAGTCAAAATAGCGGGGCGCTTTACAATGAGCAGTTCTTC. Its protein product is CASSQNSGALYNEQFF.

The chain is built from TRBV5-1 and TRBJ1-2, with D unclear. Germline V lookup: CDR1 SGHRS, CDR2 YFSETQ. Trimming shortened V by 1 base and J by 6 bases, and 16 bases separated the two germline ends. The CDR3 spans 15 residues. The CDR3 loop reads CASSLYRAIRDGYTF. The CDR3, as DNA: TGCGCCAGCAGCTTGTACAGAGCCATAAGAGATGGCTACACCTTC.

The V call is TRBV6-5, the J call TRBJ2-2; no clear D. CDR1 is MNHEY, CDR2 SVGAGI, per germline. The CDR3 spans 13 residues. Between the trimmed V and J ends, which lost 2 bases and 3 bases, there was a span of 4 bases. The CDR3 coding sequence is TGTGCCAGCAGTTACAAGGACACCGGGGAGCTGTTTTTT. It translates to CASSYKDTGELFF.

This sequence joins TRBV7-9 and TRBJ1-5; D call uncertain. Trimming shortened V by 5 bases and J by 3 bases, and 14 bases separated the two germline ends. The CDR3 extends over 15 amino acids. Germline V gives CDR1 SEHNR, CDR2 FQNEAQ (reference sequence). CDR3 sequence reads: CASSQSGEYNQPQHF. The DNA for the CDR3 is TGTGCCAGCAGCCAAAGCGGCGAGTACAATCAGCCCCAGCATTTT.

This sequence joins TRBV7-2 and TRBJ2-2; 9 bases line up with TRBD2. The CDR3 loop spans 16 amino acids. Germline CDR1 is SGHTA and CDR2 is FQGNSA. Trimming removed 2 bases from V and 5 bases from J; junction bases left unmatched: 6. The CDR3 sequence is CASSLSPAGGTGELFF. In nucleotides, the CDR3 is TGTGCCAGCAGCTTAAGTCCAGCGGGGGGAACCGGGGAGCTGTTTTTT.

The chain carries TRBV3-1 and TRBJ1-6, with 12 bases matching TRBD1. V was clipped by 0 bases and J by 14 bases; unmatched bases: 8. Per germline, CDR1 LGHDT and CDR2 YNNKEL (reference sequence). The CDR3 is 16 residues long. The CDR3 is CASSQEGQGAYSTLHF. Written as DNA, the CDR3 is TGTGCCAGCAGCCAAGAGGGACAGGGGGCTTATAGCACCCTCCACTTT.

The chain joins TRBV12-3 or TRBV12-4 to TRBJ1-1, with D possibly TRBD1 on 6 matching bases. Trimming cost V 6 bases and J 1 base, with 12 bases left between them. The CDR3 runs 14 residues. The CDR3, as DNA: TGTGCCAGCAGCCAGGGACACAAGAACACTGAAGCTTTCTTT. This translates into CASSQGHKNTEAFF.

V and J are TRBV3-1 and TRBJ2-5; TRBD1 might be the D (6 bases). The V gene's germline CDR1 is LGHDT and CDR2 YNNKEL (reference sequence). V lost 2 bases and J lost 2, with 15 bases in between. The CDR3 loop spans 16 amino acids. The CDR3 loop reads CASSQTRGGHQETQYF. DNA for the CDR3: TGTGCCAGCAGCCAAACCAGGGGTGGCCATCAAGAGACCCAGTACTTC.

The chain has TRBV2 and TRBJ1-1; the match to TRBD1 covers 7 bases. V lost 4 bases and J lost 3; bases outside the gene matches: 5. This CDR3 has 14 amino acids. The germline V gene has CDR1 SNHLY and CDR2 FYNNEI. The CDR3 spells CASSARGGDTEAFF. Written as DNA, the CDR3 is TGTGCCAGCAGTGCCAGGGGGGGGGACACTGAAGCTTTCTTT.